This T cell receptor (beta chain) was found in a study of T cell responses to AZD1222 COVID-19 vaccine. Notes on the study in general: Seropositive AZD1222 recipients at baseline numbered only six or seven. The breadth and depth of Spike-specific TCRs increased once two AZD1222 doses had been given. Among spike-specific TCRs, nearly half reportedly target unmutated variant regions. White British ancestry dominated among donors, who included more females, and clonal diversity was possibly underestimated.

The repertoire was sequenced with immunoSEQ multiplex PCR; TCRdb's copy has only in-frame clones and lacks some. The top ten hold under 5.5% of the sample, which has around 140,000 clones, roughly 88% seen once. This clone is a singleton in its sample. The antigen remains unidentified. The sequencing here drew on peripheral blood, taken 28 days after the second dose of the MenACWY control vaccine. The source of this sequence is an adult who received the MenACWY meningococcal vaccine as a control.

The CDR3 sequence is CASSYVAGSAFF. For the CDR3, the DNA is TGTGCCAGCAGTTATGTCGCAGGGTCAGCTTTCTTT. This chain connects TRBV6-2 or TRBV6-3 to TRBJ1-1, with D perhaps TRBD1 (5 bases). The V end was cut by 3 bases, the J end by 10 bases, with 12 bases between. Germline assignment: CDR1 MNHEY and CDR2 SVGEGT. The CDR3 has 12 amino acids.